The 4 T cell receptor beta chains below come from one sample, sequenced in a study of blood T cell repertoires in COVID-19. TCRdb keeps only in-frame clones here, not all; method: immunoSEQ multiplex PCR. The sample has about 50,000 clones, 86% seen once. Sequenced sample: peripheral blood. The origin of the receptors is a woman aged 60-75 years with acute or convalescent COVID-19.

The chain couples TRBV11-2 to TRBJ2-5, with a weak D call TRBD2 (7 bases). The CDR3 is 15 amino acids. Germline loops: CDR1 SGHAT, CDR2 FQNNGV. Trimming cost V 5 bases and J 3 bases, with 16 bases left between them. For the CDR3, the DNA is TGTGCCAGCAGCCCCCGGGGGGCCAGAGAAGAGACCCAGTACTTC. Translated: CASSPRGAREETQYF.

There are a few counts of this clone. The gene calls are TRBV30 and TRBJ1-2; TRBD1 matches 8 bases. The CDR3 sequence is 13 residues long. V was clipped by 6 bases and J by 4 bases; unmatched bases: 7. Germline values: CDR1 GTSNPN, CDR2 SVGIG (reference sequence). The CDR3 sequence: CACPDRVSYGYTF. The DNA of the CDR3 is TGTGCCTGCCCGGACAGGGTCTCCTATGGCTACACCTTC.

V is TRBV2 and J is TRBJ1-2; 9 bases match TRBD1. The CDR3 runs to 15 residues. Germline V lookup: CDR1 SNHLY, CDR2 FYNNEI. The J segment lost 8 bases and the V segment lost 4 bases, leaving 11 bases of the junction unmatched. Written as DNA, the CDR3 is TGTGCCAGCAGTGCGGGGACAGGGTCTCAGTCCGGCTACACCTTC. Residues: CASSAGTGSQSGYTF.

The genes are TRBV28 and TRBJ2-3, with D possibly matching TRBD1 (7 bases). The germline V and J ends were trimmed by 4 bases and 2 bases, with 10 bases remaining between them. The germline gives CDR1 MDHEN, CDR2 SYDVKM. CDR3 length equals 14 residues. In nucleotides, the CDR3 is TGTGCCAGCAGTTCCAGGGGGGTCACAGATACGCAGTATTTT. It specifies CASSSRGVTDTQYF. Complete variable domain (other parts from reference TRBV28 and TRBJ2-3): DVKVTQSSRYLVKRTGEKVFLECVQDMDHENMFWYRQDPGLGLRLIYFSYDVKMKEKGDIPEGYSVSREKKERFSLILESASTNQTSMYLCASSSRGVTDTQYFGPGTRLTVL.